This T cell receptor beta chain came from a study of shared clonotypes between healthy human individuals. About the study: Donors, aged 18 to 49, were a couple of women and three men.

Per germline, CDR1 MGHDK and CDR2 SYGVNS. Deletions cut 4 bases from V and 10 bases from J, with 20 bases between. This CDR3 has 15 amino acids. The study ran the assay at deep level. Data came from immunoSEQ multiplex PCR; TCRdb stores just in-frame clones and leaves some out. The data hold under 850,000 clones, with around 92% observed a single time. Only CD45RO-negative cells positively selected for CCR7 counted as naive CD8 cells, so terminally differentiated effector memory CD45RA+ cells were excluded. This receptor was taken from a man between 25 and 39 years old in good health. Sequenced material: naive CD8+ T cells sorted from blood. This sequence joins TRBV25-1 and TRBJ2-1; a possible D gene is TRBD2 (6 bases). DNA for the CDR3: TGTGCCAGCAGTGCCGGACTACCAAAGAAGTCAGAGCAGTTCTTC. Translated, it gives CASSAGLPKKSEQFF.